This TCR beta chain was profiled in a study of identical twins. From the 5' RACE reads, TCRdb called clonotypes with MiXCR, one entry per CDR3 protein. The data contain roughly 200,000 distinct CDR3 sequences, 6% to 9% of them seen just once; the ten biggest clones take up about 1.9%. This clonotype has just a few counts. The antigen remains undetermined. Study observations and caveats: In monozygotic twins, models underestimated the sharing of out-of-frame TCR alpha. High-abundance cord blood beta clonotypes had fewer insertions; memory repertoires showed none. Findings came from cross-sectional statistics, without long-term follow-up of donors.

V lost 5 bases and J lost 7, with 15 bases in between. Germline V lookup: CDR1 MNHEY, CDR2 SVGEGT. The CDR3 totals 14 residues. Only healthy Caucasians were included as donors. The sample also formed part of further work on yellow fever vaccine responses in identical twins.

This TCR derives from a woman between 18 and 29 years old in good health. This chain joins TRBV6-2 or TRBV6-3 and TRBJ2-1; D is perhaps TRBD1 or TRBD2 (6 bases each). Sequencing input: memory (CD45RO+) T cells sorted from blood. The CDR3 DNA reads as TGTGCCAGCAGTACCACCGTAGGGGGGAATGAGCAGTTCTTC. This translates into CASSTTVGGNEQFF.